The clone carrying this TCR beta chain is a singleton in its sample. Antigen specificity is unknown. This entry comes from a study of T cell responses to AZD1222 COVID-19 vaccine. V trimming: 5 bases; J trimming: 1 base; junction bases outside the gene matches: 8. The CDR3 sequence is 16 residues long. Germline values: CDR1 SGHRS, CDR2 YFSETQ. General study results and limits: Seropositive AZD1222 recipients at baseline numbered only six or seven. It should be noted that donors were predominantly white British and more often female, and clonal diversity was possibly underestimated.

Repertoires were generated with immunoSEQ multiplex PCR, while TCRdb's copy carries only in-frame clones and drops some. The sample shows 150,000 or so clones, about 91% of them seen only once. The receptor comes from an adult in good health. The V call is TRBV5-1, the J call TRBJ2-1, with 8 bases that match TRBD2. The sequencing used peripheral blood, collected on day 0 of AZD1222 vaccination. The chain's CDR3 is CASRLRTSQSYNEQFF. The CDR3 nucleotides are TGCGCCAGCAGGCTAAGGACTAGCCAGTCCTACAATGAGCAGTTCTTC. Variable domain in full (rest from reference TRBV5-1 and TRBJ2-1): KAGVTQTPRYLIKTRGQQVTLSCSPISGHRSVSWYQQTPGQGLQFLFEYFSETQRNKGNFPGRFSGRQFSNSRSEMNVSTLELGDSALYLCASRLRTSQSYNEQFFGPGTRLTVL.